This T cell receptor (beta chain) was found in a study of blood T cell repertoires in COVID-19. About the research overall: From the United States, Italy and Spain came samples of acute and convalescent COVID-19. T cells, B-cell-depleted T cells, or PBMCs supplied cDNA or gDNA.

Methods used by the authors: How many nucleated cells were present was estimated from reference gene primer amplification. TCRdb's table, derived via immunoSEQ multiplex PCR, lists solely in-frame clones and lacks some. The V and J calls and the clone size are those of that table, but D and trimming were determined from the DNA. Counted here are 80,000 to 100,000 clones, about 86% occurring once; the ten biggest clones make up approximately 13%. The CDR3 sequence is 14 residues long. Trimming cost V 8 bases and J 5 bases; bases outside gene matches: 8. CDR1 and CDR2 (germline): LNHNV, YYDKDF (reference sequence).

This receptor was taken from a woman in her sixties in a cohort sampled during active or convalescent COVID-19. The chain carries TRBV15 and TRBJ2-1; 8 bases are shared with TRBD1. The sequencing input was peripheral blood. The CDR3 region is CATHRDRMNNEQFF. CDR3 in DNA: TGTGCCACCCATCGGGACAGGATGAACAATGAGCAGTTCTTC.